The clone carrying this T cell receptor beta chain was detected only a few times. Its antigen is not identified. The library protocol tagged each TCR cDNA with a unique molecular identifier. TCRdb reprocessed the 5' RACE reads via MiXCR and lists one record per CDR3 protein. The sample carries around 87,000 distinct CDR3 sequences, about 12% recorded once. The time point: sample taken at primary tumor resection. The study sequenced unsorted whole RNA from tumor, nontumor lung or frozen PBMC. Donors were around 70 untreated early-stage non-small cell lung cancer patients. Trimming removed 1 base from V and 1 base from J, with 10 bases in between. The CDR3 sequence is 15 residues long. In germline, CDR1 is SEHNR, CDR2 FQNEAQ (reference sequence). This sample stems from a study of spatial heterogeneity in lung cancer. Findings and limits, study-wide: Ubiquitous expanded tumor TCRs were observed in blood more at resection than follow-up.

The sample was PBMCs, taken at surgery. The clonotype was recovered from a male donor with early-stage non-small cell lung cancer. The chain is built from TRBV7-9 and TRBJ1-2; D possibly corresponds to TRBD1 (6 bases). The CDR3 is CASSLGQDNNYGYTF. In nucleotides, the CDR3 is TGTGCCAGCAGCTTAGGACAGGACAATAACTATGGCTACACCTTC. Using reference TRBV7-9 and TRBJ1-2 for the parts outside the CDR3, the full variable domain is DTGVSQNPRHKITKRGQNVTFRCDPISEHNRLYWYRQTLGQGPEFLTYFQNEAQLEKSRLLSDRFSAERPKGSFSTLEIQRTEQGDSAMYLCASSLGQDNNYGYTFGSGTRLTVV.